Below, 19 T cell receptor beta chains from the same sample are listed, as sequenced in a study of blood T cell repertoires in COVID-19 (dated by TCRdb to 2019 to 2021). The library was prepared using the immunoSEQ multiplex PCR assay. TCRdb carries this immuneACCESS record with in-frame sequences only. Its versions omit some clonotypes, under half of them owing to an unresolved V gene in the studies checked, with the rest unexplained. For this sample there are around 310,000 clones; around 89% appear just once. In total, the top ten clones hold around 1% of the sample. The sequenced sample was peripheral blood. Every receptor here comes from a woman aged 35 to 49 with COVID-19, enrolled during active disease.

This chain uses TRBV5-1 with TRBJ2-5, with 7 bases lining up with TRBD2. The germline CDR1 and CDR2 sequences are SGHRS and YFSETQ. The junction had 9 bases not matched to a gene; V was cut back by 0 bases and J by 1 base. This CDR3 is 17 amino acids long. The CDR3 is CASSLGVGGGGQETQYF. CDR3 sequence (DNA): TGCGCCAGCAGCTTGGGTGTTGGCGGGGGAGGCCAAGAGACCCAGTACTTC.

The CDR3 DNA follows: TGTGCCAGCAGTCCCGCGGGGAAGTGGAAAGCTTTCTTT. This sequence encodes CASSPAGKWKAFF. The rearrangement joins TRBV28 to TRBJ1-1; D remains unclear. Trimming took off 5 bases at V and 9 bases at J, with 16 bases between the two ends. The CDR3 runs to 13 residues. From germline, CDR1 is MDHEN and CDR2 SYDVKM.

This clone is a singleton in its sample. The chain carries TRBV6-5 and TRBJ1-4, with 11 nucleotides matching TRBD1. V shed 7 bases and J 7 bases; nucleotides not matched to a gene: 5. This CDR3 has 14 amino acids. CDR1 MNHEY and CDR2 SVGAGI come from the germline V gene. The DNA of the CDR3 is TGTGCCAGCACCCGGACAGGGGGCGTTGAAAAACTGTTTTTT. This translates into CASTRTGGVEKLFF.

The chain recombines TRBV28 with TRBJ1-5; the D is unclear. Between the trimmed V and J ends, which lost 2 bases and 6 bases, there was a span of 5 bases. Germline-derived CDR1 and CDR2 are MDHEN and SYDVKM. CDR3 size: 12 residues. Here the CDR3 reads CASSLLPQPQHF. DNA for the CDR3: TGTGCCAGCAGTTTACTACCTCAGCCCCAGCATTTT.

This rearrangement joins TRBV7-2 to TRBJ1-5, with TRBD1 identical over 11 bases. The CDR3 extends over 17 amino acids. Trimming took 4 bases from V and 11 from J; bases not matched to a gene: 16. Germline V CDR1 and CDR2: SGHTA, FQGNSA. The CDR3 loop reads CASSSQAGTGGGRAQHF. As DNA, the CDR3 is TGTGCCAGCAGCTCCCAGGCCGGGACAGGGGGAGGCAGGGCCCAGCATTTT.

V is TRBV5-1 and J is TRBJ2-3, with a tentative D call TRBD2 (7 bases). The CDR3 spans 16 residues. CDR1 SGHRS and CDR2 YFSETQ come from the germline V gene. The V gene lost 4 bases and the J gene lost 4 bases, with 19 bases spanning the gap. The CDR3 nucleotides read TGCGCCAGCAGCCTGGGAGTGGGGGCGGGGGCAGATACGCAGTATTTT. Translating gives CASSLGVGAGADTQYF.

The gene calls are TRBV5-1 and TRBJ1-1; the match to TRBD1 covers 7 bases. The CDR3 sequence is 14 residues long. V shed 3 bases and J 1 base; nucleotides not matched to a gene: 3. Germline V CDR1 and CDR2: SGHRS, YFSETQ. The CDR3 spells CASSSQGGNTEAFF. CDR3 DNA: TGCGCCAGCAGCTCCCAGGGGGGGAACACTGAAGCTTTCTTT.

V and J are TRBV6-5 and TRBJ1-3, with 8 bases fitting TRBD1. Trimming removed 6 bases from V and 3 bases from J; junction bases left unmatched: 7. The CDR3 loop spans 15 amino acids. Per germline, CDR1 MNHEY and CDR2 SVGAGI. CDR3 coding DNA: TGTGCCAGCAGCCTCGGACAGGGCGTTGGAAACACCATATATTTT. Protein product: CASSLGQGVGNTIYF.

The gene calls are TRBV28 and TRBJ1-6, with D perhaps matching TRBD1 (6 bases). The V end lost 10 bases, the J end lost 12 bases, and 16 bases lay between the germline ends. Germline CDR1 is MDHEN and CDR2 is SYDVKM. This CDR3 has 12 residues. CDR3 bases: TGTGCCATCAAGTCTCAGGGGTTACCCCTCCACTTT. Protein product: CAIKSQGLPLHF.

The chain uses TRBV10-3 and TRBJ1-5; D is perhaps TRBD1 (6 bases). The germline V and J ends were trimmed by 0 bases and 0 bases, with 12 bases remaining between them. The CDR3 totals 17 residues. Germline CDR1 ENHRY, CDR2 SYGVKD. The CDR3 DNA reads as TGTGCCATCAGTGAGTCGGGACAAGTTTTTAGCAATCAGCCCCAGCATTTT. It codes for CAISESGQVFSNQPQHF.

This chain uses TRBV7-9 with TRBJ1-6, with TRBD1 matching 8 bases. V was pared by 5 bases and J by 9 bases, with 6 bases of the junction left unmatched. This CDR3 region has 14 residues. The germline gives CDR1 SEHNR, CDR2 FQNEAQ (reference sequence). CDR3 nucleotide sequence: TGTGCCAGCAGCCCGACAGGGGATTCTTCACCCCTCCACTTT. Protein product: CASSPTGDSSPLHF.

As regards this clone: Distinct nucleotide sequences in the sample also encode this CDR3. CDR3 sequence: CASSLDTNQPQHF. DNA of the CDR3: TGCGCCAGCAGCTTGGACACGAATCAGCCCCAGCATTTT. The chain carries TRBV5-1 and TRBJ1-5; no reliable D call. V was cut by 0 bases and J by 4 bases, with 5 bases left in between. Germline assignment: CDR1 SGHRS and CDR2 YFSETQ. The CDR3 covers 13 residues. The complete variable domain, with remaining parts taken from reference TRBV5-1 and TRBJ1-5, reads KAGVTQTPRYLIKTRGQQVTLSCSPISGHRSVSWYQQTPGQGLQFLFEYFSETQRNKGNFPGRFSGRQFSNSRSEMNVSTLELGDSALYLCASSLDTNQPQHFGDGTRLSIL.

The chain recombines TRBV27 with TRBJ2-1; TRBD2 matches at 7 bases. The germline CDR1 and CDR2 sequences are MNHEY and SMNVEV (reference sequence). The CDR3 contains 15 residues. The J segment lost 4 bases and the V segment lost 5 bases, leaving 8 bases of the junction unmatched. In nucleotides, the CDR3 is TGTGCCAGCAGTAAAGGGAGGGCCTCATACAATGAGCAGTTCTTC. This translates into CASSKGRASYNEQFF.

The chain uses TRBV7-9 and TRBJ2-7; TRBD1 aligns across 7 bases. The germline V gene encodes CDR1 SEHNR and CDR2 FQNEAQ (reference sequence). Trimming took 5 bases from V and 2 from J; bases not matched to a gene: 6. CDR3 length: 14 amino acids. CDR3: CASSLDRVPYEQYF. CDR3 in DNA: TGTGCCAGCAGCCTTGACAGGGTCCCCTACGAGCAGTACTTC. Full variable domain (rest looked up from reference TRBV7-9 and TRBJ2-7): DTGVSQNPRHKITKRGQNVTFRCDPISEHNRLYWYRQTLGQGPEFLTYFQNEAQLEKSRLLSDRFSAERPKGSFSTLEIQRTEQGDSAMYLCASSLDRVPYEQYFGPGTRLTVT.

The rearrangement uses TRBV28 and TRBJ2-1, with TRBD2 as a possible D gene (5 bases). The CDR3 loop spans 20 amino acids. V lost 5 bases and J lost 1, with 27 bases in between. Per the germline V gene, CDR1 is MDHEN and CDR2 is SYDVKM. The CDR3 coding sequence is TGTGCCAGCAGTCCAGGACCCGGCCCTCGGGTTGAGGGATCCTACAATGAGCAGTTCTTC. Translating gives CASSPGPGPRVEGSYNEQFF.

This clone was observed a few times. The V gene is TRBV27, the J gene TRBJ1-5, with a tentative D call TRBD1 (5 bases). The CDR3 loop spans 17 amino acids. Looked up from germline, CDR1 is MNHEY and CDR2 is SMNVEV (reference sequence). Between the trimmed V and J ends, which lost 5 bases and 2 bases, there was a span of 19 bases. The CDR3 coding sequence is TGTGCCAGCAGTCGACGCGGGGGGTCCTGGGGCAATCAGCCCCAGCATTTT. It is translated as CASSRRGGSWGNQPQHF.

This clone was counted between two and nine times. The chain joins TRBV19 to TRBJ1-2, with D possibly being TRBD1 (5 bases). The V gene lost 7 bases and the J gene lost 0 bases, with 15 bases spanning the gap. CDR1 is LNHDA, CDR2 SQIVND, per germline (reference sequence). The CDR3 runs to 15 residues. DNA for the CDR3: TGTGCCAGTATTGGGGCTACAGGTGCTAACTATGGCTACACCTTC. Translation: CASIGATGANYGYTF.

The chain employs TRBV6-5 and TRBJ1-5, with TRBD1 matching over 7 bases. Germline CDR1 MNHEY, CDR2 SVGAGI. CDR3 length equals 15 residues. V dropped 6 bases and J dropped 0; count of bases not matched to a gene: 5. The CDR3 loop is CASRTTGVSNQPQHF. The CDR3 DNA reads TGTGCCAGCAGGACCACAGGGGTTAGCAATCAGCCCCAGCATTTT.

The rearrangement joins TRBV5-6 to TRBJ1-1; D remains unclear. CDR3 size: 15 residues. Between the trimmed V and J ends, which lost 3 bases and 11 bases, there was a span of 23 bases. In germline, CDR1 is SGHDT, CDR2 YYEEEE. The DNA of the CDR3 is TGTGCCAGCAGCTCGGCGACCCGGGAGCCGACGCCGGCTTTCTTT. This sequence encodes CASSSATREPTPAFF.